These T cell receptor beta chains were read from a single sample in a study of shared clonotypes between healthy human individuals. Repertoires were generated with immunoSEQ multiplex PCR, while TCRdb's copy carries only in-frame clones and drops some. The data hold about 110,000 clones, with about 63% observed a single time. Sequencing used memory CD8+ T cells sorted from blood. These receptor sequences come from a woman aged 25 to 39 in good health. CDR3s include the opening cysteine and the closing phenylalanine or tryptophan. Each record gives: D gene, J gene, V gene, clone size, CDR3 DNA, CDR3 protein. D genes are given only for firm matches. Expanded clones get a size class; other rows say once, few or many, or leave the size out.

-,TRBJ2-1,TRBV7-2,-,TGTGCCAGCAGCTCCATCCTGGGGAACAATGAGCAGTTCTTC,CASSSILGNNEQFF
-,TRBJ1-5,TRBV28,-,TGTGCCAGCAGTTTTGAGAGGGACATCGGACAGCCCCAGCATTTT,CASSFERDIGQPQHF
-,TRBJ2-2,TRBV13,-,TGTGCCAGCAGCCCCCCCGTGGGACTCCTGAGGGCCGGGGAGCTGTTTTTT,CASSPPVGLLRAGELFF
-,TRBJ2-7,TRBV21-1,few,TGTGCCCGCTCGTACGGGACAGGAAAGAGGGCTGCGAATGAGCAGTACTTC,CARSYGTGKRAANEQYF
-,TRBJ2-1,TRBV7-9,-,TGTGCCAGCAGCTTAGTAGGACTAGAGCAGTTCTTC,CASSLVGLEQFF
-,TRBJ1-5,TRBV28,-,TGTGCCAGCAGTCAAGGTATTGGAAGGTATAGCAATCAGCCCCAGCATTTT,CASSQGIGRYSNQPQHF
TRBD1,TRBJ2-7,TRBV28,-,TGTGCCAGCAGTTCCGCCGGGACAGGGGGCTACGAGCAGTACTTC,CASSSAGTGGYEQYF
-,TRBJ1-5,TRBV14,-,TGTGCCAGCAGCCAAGTACCGGTTAATCAGCCCCAGCATTTT,CASSQVPVNQPQHF
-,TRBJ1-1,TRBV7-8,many,TGTGCCAGCAGCTTAGCCGCGGGGGGGGCTGAAGCTTTCTTT,CASSLAAGGAEAFF
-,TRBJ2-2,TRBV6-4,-,TGTGCCAGCAGTGAAGGGGGGGACTTCGGGGAGCTGTTTTTT,CASSEGGDFGELFF
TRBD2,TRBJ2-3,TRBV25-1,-,TGTGCCAGCAGTCCGACTAGCGGGATCACAGATACGCAGTATTTT,CASSPTSGITDTQYF